This T cell receptor (beta chain) was obtained from a study of CD8+ T cells in alopecia areata. Study results and limitations: For patients receiving tofacitinib, scalp clonality and expanded CD8+ clones among the top 100 significantly decreased.

The CDR3 has 14 amino acids. Trimming removed 0 bases at V and 5 bases at J, with 13 bases between. The germline V gene encodes CDR1 GTSNPN and CDR2 SVGIG (reference sequence). Treatment: oral pan-JAK inhibitor, 5-10 mg twice daily. After isolation, RNA underwent reverse transcription to generate cDNA as the sequencing template. The table came from immunoSEQ multiplex PCR; TCRdb's copy has only in-frame clones and leaves some out. The sample carries approximately 100,000 clones, 55% to 70% recorded once. Note on this clone: As yet, its antigen is unknown.

The gene calls are TRBV30 and TRBJ1-1; no firm D call. This specimen consisted of CD8+ T cells sorted from blood, obtained at week 56, from a patient treated with tofacitinib. This TCR came from a human donor with alopecia areata. The CDR3 here is CAWSVTVFGTEAFF. For the CDR3, the DNA is TGTGCCTGGAGTGTAACGGTTTTCGGGACTGAAGCTTTCTTT. The complete variable domain, with remaining parts taken from reference TRBV30 and TRBJ1-1, reads SQTIHQWPATLVQPVGSPLSLECTVEGTSNPNLYWYRQAAGRGLQLLFYSVGIGQISSEVPQNLSASRPQDRQFILSSKKLLLSDSGFYLCAWSVTVFGTEAFFGQGTRLTVV.